This T cell receptor beta chain derives from a study of T cells in Graves' hyperthyroidism and ophthalmopathy. Background on the study: Peripheral blood samples were taken at initial diagnosis, prior to any treatment.

Amplification of TCR beta CDR3 regions used RNA as the template. HTBI primers were the set used in a first-round RT-PCR of the TCR CDR3. TCRdb redid the calling of the multiplex PCR reads with MiXCR, one entry per CDR3 protein. The sample holds around 300,000 distinct CDR3 sequences, around 14% seen once. Based on clinical symptoms, serum thyroxine and TRAb, thyroid ultrasound and orbital computed tomography, diagnoses were reached. With 4 bases removed from V and 8 bases from J, the gap between germline ends came to 11 bases. CDR3 length: 13 amino acids. Germline-derived CDR1 and CDR2 are KGHDR and SFDVKD.

The receptor was derived from a woman aged 30 to 39 with Graves' hyperthyroidism. V and J are TRBV24-1 and TRBJ2-1; D is unclear. Sequencing input: blood. The DNA for the CDR3 is TGTGCCACCAGTGAGCCAACCCGGTATGAGCAGTTCTTC. Its protein is CATSEPTRYEQFF.